Included here is one T cell receptor (beta chain) sequence, with context. Its antigen remains unknown. These data come from a study of cytomegalovirus exposure and HLA in healthy donors. Study at large: The approximately 120 validation repertoires used the same platform as the 650 to 800 first-cohort repertoires, a later analysis reported.

Repertoires were generated with immunoSEQ multiplex PCR, while TCRdb's copy carries only in-frame clones and drops some. The sample has 200,000 or so clones, around 83% seen once. In germline, CDR1 is LGHNA, CDR2 YNFKEQ. The CDR3 totals 18 residues. J lost 0 bases, V lost 7 bases, and 12 bases had no gene match. Study results and caveats: Accounts indicate the classifier identified cytomegalovirus status with strong specificity and sensitivity.

The sequence was collected from a woman aged 25-40 years in good health and CMV-seropositive. V is TRBV4-2 and J is TRBJ2-1; 10 nucleotides line up with TRBD2. Sequencing used PBMCs. CDR3 bases: TGTGCCAGCACCCCAGGGGCAAGCGGGAGGGACTCCTACAATGAGCAGTTCTTC. Encoded protein: CASTPGASGRDSYNEQFF.